What follows is one T cell receptor beta chain and its context. Its antigen is as yet unknown. The CDR3 contains 12 residues. Between the trimmed V and J ends, which lost 1 base and 3 bases, there was a span of 4 bases. Germline V CDR1 and CDR2: LGHNT, FRNRAP. Extraction yielded total RNA from whole blood (unfractionated). This sample stems from a study of human T cells and chemical hapten exposure. During construction of the library, unique molecular identifiers were attached to individual cDNA molecules for quantitative, reproducible TCR counting. Authors' methods: A per-sample median of approximately 87,000 TCRs was observed, with counts ranging from about 23,224 to 700,000. TCRdb itself ran the reads through MiXCR, one entry per CDR3 protein. The V and J calls come from TCRdb's annotation, not from the publication. The sample has roughly 120,000 distinct CDR3 sequences; approximately 9% are singletons.

The study, taken as a whole, reports: No shift was seen in TCRs above 1 in 1000 frequency with DPC sensitization.

This TCR was sampled from a human donor in good health. Some clones in this sample may be carry-over from other donors' samples. The sample comprised whole blood. This chain joins TRBV12-5 and TRBJ2-7; no reliable D call. The CDR3 DNA sequence: TGTGCTAGTGGTTTGGGCAACTACGAGCAGTACTTC. Protein: CASGLGNYEQYF.